These 14 T cell receptor beta chains were sequenced from one sample in a study of blood T cell repertoires in COVID-19. Here immunoSEQ multiplex PCR was the method, and the copy in TCRdb shows in-frame clones only, minus some. Of 410,000 or so clones in the sample, approximately 90% are singletons; the top ten hold roughly 1.6%. Sequencing used peripheral blood. These receptors all stem from a woman in her thirties or forties with COVID-19, enrolled during active disease.

The chain is built from TRBV4-3 and TRBJ2-3, with 7 bases identical to TRBD2. Germline-derived CDR1 and CDR2 are LGHNA and YSLEER. V was clipped by 0 bases and J by 0 bases; unmatched bases: 3. The CDR3 runs 16 residues. CDR3 residues: CASSQEDGGSTDTQYF. Here the CDR3 DNA reads TGCGCCAGCAGCCAAGAAGACGGGGGGAGCACAGATACGCAGTATTTT.

This chain uses TRBV5-1 with TRBJ1-1; possible D gene TRBD1, 5 bases. Germline V gene lookup returns CDR1 SGHRS and CDR2 YFSETQ. The CDR3 extends over 13 amino acids. The V gene lost 3 bases and the J gene lost 6 bases, with 12 bases spanning the gap. As DNA, the CDR3 is TGCGCCAGCAGCTGGGGCGGCGACTCTGAAGCTTTCTTT. This encodes CASSWGGDSEAFF. Based on the CDR3 plus reference TRBV5-1 and TRBJ1-1, the full variable domain is KAGVTQTPRYLIKTRGQQVTLSCSPISGHRSVSWYQQTPGQGLQFLFEYFSETQRNKGNFPGRFSGRQFSNSRSEMNVSTLELGDSALYLCASSWGGDSEAFFGQGTRLTVV.

V gene TRBV7-3 combines with J gene TRBJ1-5; TRBD1 matches at 10 bases. The V and J ends lost 0 bases and 5 bases, in that order; junction bases with no gene match: 1. CDR1 SGHTA and CDR2 FQGTGA come from the germline V gene. The CDR3 consists of 15 residues. Written as DNA, the CDR3 is TGTGCCAGCAGCTTAACGGGGACAGGGGATCAGCCCCAGCATTTT. Protein product: CASSLTGTGDQPQHF. The whole variable domain, remainder taken from reference TRBV7-3 and TRBJ1-5, is GAGVSQTPSNKVTEKGKYVELRCDPISGHTALYWYRQSLGQGPEFLIYFQGTGAADDSGLPNDRFFAVRPEGSVSTLKIQRTERGDSAVYLCASSLTGTGDQPQHFGDGTRLSIL.

The chain recombines TRBV12-3 or TRBV12-4 with TRBJ1-5, with 7 bases aligning to TRBD1. This CDR3 is 12 amino acids long. The V gene end was trimmed by 0 bases and the J gene end by 12 bases; junction bases not matched to a gene: 2. CDR3 region: CASSLAQGNQHF. In nucleotides, the CDR3 is TGTGCCAGCAGTTTAGCACAGGGGAACCAGCATTTT.

The table lists this clone with a count of one. The chain couples TRBV29-1 to TRBJ1-1, with 8 bases matching TRBD1. CDR3 size: 13 residues. J gave up 7 bases and V 7 bases, and 11 bases lay outside the gene matches. Germline V gene lookup returns CDR1 SQVTM and CDR2 ANQGSEA. The CDR3 spells CSGTTGADLEAFF. The CDR3 bases are TGCAGCGGCACGACAGGGGCCGACCTTGAAGCTTTCTTT.

The CDR3 bases are TGTGCCAGCAGTTACTCGAGTATACCCGGGAGGCATGGCTACACCTTC. Protein product: CASSYSSIPGRHGYTF. The chain links TRBV6-2 or TRBV6-3 to TRBJ1-2, with D unclear. The CDR3 spans 16 residues. Germline V gene data show CDR1 as MNHEY and CDR2 as SVGEGT. V was pared by 0 bases and J by 6 bases, with 17 bases between.

The chain couples TRBV28 to TRBJ2-7; 10 bases are shared with TRBD2. CDR3 length: 15 residues. Germline loops: CDR1 MDHEN, CDR2 SYDVKM. V shed 1 base and J 5 bases; nucleotides not matched to a gene: 5. The CDR3 spells CASSLSLAGVDEQYF. The CDR3 DNA follows: TGTGCCAGCAGTTTATCCCTAGCGGGAGTCGACGAGCAGTACTTC.

The CDR3 DNA sequence: TGTGCCAGCAGTCGGACGGGGGGGCGAAAACTGTTTTTT. Its translation is CASSRTGGRKLFF. The V gene is TRBV27, the J gene TRBJ1-4; tentative D call: TRBD1 (6 bases). The V gene lost 5 bases and the J gene lost 10 bases, with 14 bases spanning the gap. The CDR3 spans 13 residues. Germline assignment: CDR1 MNHEY and CDR2 SMNVEV (reference sequence).

About this clone itself: This sample includes further DNA sequences coding for the same CDR3. The chain is built from TRBV9 and TRBJ1-4, with D perhaps TRBD1 (5 bases). Germline CDR1 SGDLS, CDR2 YYNGEE. CDR3 length: 15 amino acids. Trimming stripped 0 bases from V and 2 bases from J, with 8 bases between. The CDR3 protein is CASSVAGGTNEKLFF. The CDR3 DNA sequence: TGTGCCAGCAGCGTAGCGGGGGGTACTAATGAAAAACTGTTTTTT.

The V and J genes are TRBV28 and TRBJ2-1; a possible D gene is TRBD2 (6 bases). Deletions cut 6 bases from V and 6 bases from J, with 15 bases between. CDR1 is MDHEN and CDR2 is SYDVKM in the germline V gene. The CDR3 sequence is 14 residues long. CDR3 nucleotides: TGTGCCAGCAGAATTATGTCGGGGGTCAATGAGCAGTTCTTC. Amino acids: CASRIMSGVNEQFF.

This clone appeared once. The chain combines TRBV5-8 with TRBJ1-4; D perhaps matches TRBD1 (6 bases). V gave up 4 bases and J gave up 6 bases, with 22 bases separating them. CDR3 length: 17 residues. Germline loops: CDR1 SGHTS, CDR2 YDEGEE. The CDR3 nucleotides read TGTGCCAGCAGCGGGGGCACCTCGTGGGGGCAAGATGAAAAACTGTTTTTT. As protein: CASSGGTSWGQDEKLFF.

As regards this clone: This specimen includes other DNA sequences encoding the same CDR3. The CDR3 protein is CASSFGGNQPQHF. CDR3 DNA sequence: TGTGCCAGCAGTTTCGGAGGCAATCAGCCCCAGCATTTT. This chain joins TRBV27 and TRBJ1-5; no firm D call. CDR1 is MNHEY, CDR2 SMNVEV, per germline (reference sequence). The CDR3 length is 13 residues. V lost 3 bases and J lost 2, with 5 bases in between.

The rearrangement joins TRBV28 to TRBJ1-5, with D unclear. V was pared by 3 bases and J by 5 bases, with 5 bases between. Per the germline V gene, CDR1 is MDHEN and CDR2 is SYDVKM. This CDR3 has 12 amino acids. The CDR3 nucleotides are TGTGCCAGCAGTTTGAGATATCAGCCCCAGCATTTT. It specifies CASSLRYQPQHF.

The chain links TRBV2 to TRBJ2-2; 14 positions agree with TRBD2. Unmatched junction bases numbered 4, after V lost 8 bases and J lost 2 bases. Germline CDR1 and CDR2: SNHLY and FYNNEI. There are 16 residues in the CDR3. DNA of the CDR3: TGTGCCAGCTTGACTAGCGGGAGGGCTAACACCGGGGAGCTGTTTTTT. This codes for CASLTSGRANTGELFF.